The present entry profiles one T cell receptor beta chain with its context. From the RT-PCR reads, TCRdb called clonotypes with MiXCR, one entry per CDR3 protein. The repertoire has some 500,000 distinct CDR3 sequences, around 13% of them found once; the top ten carry around 13%. This record comes from a study of response to subunit inactivated influenza vaccine. The CDR3 has 10 residues. The ends were cut back, 6 bases at V and 7 bases at J, with 6 bases in the middle. Germline V gene lookup returns CDR1 MGHDK and CDR2 SYGVNS. Sequencing used PBMCs from blood, obtained 40 to 50 days after vaccination. The genes are TRBV25-1 and TRBJ1-1; D is ambiguous. The clonotype comes from a man aged 50-60 years who received an inactivated influenza vaccine. The CDR3 region is CASRGNEAFF. As DNA, the CDR3 is TGTGCCAGCAGGGGGAATGAAGCTTTCTTT.